One and the same sample provided the 15 T cell receptor beta chains below, sequenced in a study of blood T cell repertoires in COVID-19 (dated by TCRdb to 2018 to 2021). Libraries were made using the immunoSEQ multiplex PCR assay. TCRdb took this table from immuneACCESS and kept in-frame rearrangements with V and J called. Such tables lack part of the clones; where checked against another copy, unresolved V genes explain under half of the gap, and the rest is unexplained. In all, the sample holds tens of thousands of clones, and roughly 89% of those were seen once. About 8% of the sample lies in the top ten. Input material: peripheral blood. The receptors derive from a man aged 30 to 45 with acute or convalescent COVID-19.

The chain joins TRBV20-1 to TRBJ2-5, with 8 bases lining up with TRBD1. This CDR3 spans 15 amino acids. Germline trimming cut 3 bases from V and 4 bases from J; bases unmatched to any gene: 10. CDR1 DFQATT and CDR2 SNEGSKA come from the germline V gene (reference sequence). The DNA for the CDR3 is TGCAGTGCTAGTTCCCGGACAGGGTATTTAGAGACCCAGTACTTC. Translating it yields CSASSRTGYLETQYF.

This chain links TRBV10-2 with TRBJ2-4; perhaps TRBD2 as D (5 bases). The CDR3 totals 14 residues. V lost 5 bases and J lost 6, with 14 bases in between. Germline CDR1 reads WSHSY; CDR2 reads SAAADI. CDR3 sequence: CASSMGRAVNIQYF. As DNA, the CDR3 is TGCGCCAGCAGTATGGGGAGAGCGGTAAACATTCAGTACTTC.

The chain couples TRBV3-1 (or the pseudogene TRBV3-2) to TRBJ2-7; D unclear. The CDR3 totals 14 residues. In germline, CDR1 is LGHDT, CDR2 YNNKEL (reference sequence). The V end lost 3 bases, the J end lost 5 bases, and 14 bases lay between the germline ends. The CDR3 loop is CASSHSGRQHEQYF. CDR3 DNA sequence: TGTGCCAGCAGCCACTCCGGCAGGCAGCACGAGCAGTACTTC.

V and J are TRBV28 and TRBJ1-2; 7 bases are shared with TRBD1. Germline V lookup: CDR1 MDHEN, CDR2 SYDVKM. The CDR3 length is 12 residues. The ends lost 10 bases at V and 6 bases at J; junction bases unmatched: 8. The CDR3 nucleotides read TGTGCCACCAATCGACAGGGCCATGGCTACACCTTC. This gives the protein CATNRQGHGYTF.

The genes are TRBV29-1 and TRBJ1-1; D unresolved. Germline CDR1 and CDR2: SQVTM and ANQGSEA. V was pared by 6 bases and J by 10 bases, with 12 bases between. The CDR3 loop spans 10 amino acids. The CDR3 DNA is TGCAGCGTAGTCCTCCGGGTAGCTTTCTTT. This sequence encodes CSVVLRVAFF.

The V call is TRBV28, the J call TRBJ1-2; 7 bases agree with TRBD1. CDR1 is MDHEN, CDR2 SYDVKM, per germline. Trimming removed 2 bases from V and 4 bases from J; junction bases left unmatched: 4. This CDR3 has 14 residues. The CDR3 here is CASSLQQGSYGYTF. As DNA, the CDR3 is TGTGCCAGCAGTTTACAACAGGGGAGCTATGGCTACACCTTC.

CDR3 amino acids: CATSRDTAHGNTIYF. In nucleotides, the CDR3 is TGTGCCACCAGCAGAGACACCGCACATGGAAACACCATATATTTT. The chain joins TRBV15 to TRBJ1-3; D remains ambiguous. Trimming took off 0 bases at V and 3 bases at J, with 9 bases between the two ends. From germline, CDR1 is LNHNV and CDR2 YYDKDF (reference sequence). The CDR3 consists of 15 residues.

The chain combines TRBV7-9 with TRBJ2-1; TRBD2 aligns across 8 bases. V was clipped by 1 base and J by 8 bases; unmatched bases: 7. From germline, CDR1 is SEHNR and CDR2 FQNEAQ (reference sequence). CDR3 length: 15 amino acids. The CDR3 nucleotides read TGTGCCAGCAGCTTAGAGGCGGGAGGATCGGATGAGCAGTTCTTC. It specifies CASSLEAGGSDEQFF.

The genes are TRBV30 and TRBJ1-1; 7 bases fit TRBD1. After removal of 2 bases from V and 1 base from J, the junction contained 7 bases not matched to a gene. Germline values: CDR1 GTSNPN, CDR2 SVGIG (reference sequence). This CDR3 is 15 amino acids long. Written as DNA, the CDR3 is TGTGCCTGGAGTAAAATAGACAGGGAGAACACTGAAGCTTTCTTT. Translated: CAWSKIDRENTEAFF.

The V and J genes are TRBV7-3 and TRBJ2-3; 8 bases match TRBD2. CDR1 SGHTA and CDR2 FQGTGA come from the germline V gene. CDR3 length: 16 residues. J was trimmed by 6 bases and V by 1 base; bases with no gene match: 9. In nucleotides, the CDR3 is TGTGCCAGCAGCTTAATGAGCGGGAGAGTCGCGGATACGCAGTATTTT. This translates into CASSLMSGRVADTQYF.

This rearrangement joins TRBV3-1 (or the pseudogene TRBV3-2) to TRBJ1-1; D is possibly TRBD1 (6 bases). V was shortened by 1 base and J by 4 bases, with 10 bases between the two germline ends. This CDR3 is 14 amino acids long. Per the germline V gene, CDR1 is LGHDT and CDR2 is YNNKEL (reference sequence). The CDR3 DNA is TGTGCCAGCAGCCAAGCAGGGGCAGGCACTGAAGCTTTCTTT. It is translated as CASSQAGAGTEAFF.

The chain joins TRBV27 to TRBJ2-1; TRBD2 aligns across 8 bases. V trimming: 4 bases; J trimming: 0 bases; junction bases outside the gene matches: 5. Germline-derived CDR1 and CDR2 are MNHEY and SMNVEV (reference sequence). The CDR3 is 16 residues long. This CDR3 reads CASSSVAGRSYNEQFF. The CDR3 DNA sequence: TGTGCCAGCAGTTCTGTAGCGGGGCGCTCCTACAATGAGCAGTTCTTC.

The chain joins TRBV12-3 or TRBV12-4 to TRBJ1-4, with D uncertain. This CDR3 has 11 amino acids. The V and J ends lost 3 bases and 6 bases respectively, with 2 bases between them. As DNA, the CDR3 is TGTGCCAGCAGTTTCTATGAAAAACTGTTTTTT. Amino acids: CASSFYEKLFF.

V and J are TRBV7-2 and TRBJ1-5, with D tentatively TRBD1 (6 bases). The CDR3 length is 15 residues. V lost 5 bases to trimming and J lost 9 bases, with 20 bases between them. The germline V gene encodes CDR1 SGHTA and CDR2 FQGNSA. The chain's CDR3 is CASSQSGHLGGPQHF. As DNA, the CDR3 is TGTGCCAGCAGCCAATCGGGACACCTCGGAGGGCCCCAGCATTTT. Filled out from reference TRBV7-2 and TRBJ1-5, the complete variable domain reads GAGVSQSPSNKVTEKGKDVELRCDPISGHTALYWYRQSLGQGLEFLIYFQGNSAPDKSGLPSDRFSAERTGGSVSTLTIQRTQQEDSAVYLCASSQSGHLGGPQHFGDGTRLSIL.

The chain combines TRBV6-5 with TRBJ1-1; D remains ambiguous. The CDR3 covers 14 residues. V lost 2 bases to trimming and J lost 4 bases, with 11 bases between them. Germline values: CDR1 MNHEY, CDR2 SVGAGI. In nucleotides, the CDR3 is TGTGCCAGCAGTTACGGAGGAAGTCTCACTGAAGCTTTCTTT. It translates to CASSYGGSLTEAFF.